This T cell receptor (beta chain) was identified in a study of blood T cell repertoires in COVID-19. CDR3 size: 16 residues. CDR1 and CDR2 (germline): ENHRY, SYGVKD. With V trimmed by 6 bases and J by 4 bases, 8 bases remained unmatched. This table comes from immunoSEQ multiplex PCR, and its TCRdb copy is limited to in-frame clones, with some not included. In the table there are about 320,000 clones, 85% of which are singletons. Sequencing used PBMCs or T cells enriched from blood (not recorded which). The V and J genes are TRBV10-3 and TRBJ2-1; 11 bases align to TRBD2. The source of this sequence is a woman younger than 45 who had been exposed to COVID-19. The CDR3 is CAIRDVSGRDYNEQFF. DNA of the CDR3: TGTGCCATCAGAGACGTTAGCGGGAGGGATTACAATGAGCAGTTCTTC.